Here is one TCR beta chain with its context. The antigen it binds to is not known. The sample holds no much larger clone one base away, and base qualities are not on file. Whole blood was collected in K2EDTA tubes by collaborating institutions according to the institutions' own protocols. For TCRbeta analysis, collaborators shipped samples as frozen whole blood, isolated PBMCs, or DNA extracted from either of those sample types. After removal of 7 bases from V and 3 bases from J, the junction retains 7 bases not matched to a gene. As encoded in the germline V gene (reference sequence), CDR1 is MNHEY while CDR2 is SMNVEV. The cysteine opens and the phenylalanine closes a CDR3 of 15 amino acids. Only the CDR3 DNA stays, 45 bases, in frame from base 1. The data are from a study of blood T cell repertoires in COVID-19 (TCRdb year 2020). Regarding the complete study: Samples covering the acute and convalescent phases of COVID-19 were provided by collaborators in the United States, Italy and Spain. The repertoires were released in a freely available public database meant as a resource for research on the immune response to SARS-CoV-2. The material from the prospective study consisted of cDNA or gDNA derived from T cells, B-cell-depleted T cells, or PBMCs. Samples were obtained from the ongoing ImmuneRACE study (first 160 participants) and from 950 to 1,500 subjects provided by 6 global collaborators. Deeply sampled blood TCRbeta repertoires from subjects exposed to, actively infected with, or recovered from COVID-19 were included in the dataset. Where available, HLA class I and class II types were taken from metadata supplied by the sample provider and were not determined by assay-based typing. Sample metadata almost always included a de-identified subject ID, COVID-19 status, age in years and sex. Study-wide findings and limitations: Clinical and demographic metadata were provided uncurated, with the amount varying by source and participant.

The immunoSEQ Assay, a bias-controlled multiplex PCR, was used to amplify TCRbeta CDR3 regions from genomic DNA. The paper's processing steps were these. The number of nucleated cells in each sample was estimated from the amplification of reference gene primers within the assay. Sequence reads were collapsed and filtered to measure the absolute abundance of every unique TCRbeta CDR3 rearrangement. Productive Simpson clonality was computed per sample as the square root of Simpson's diversity index over productive rearrangements. Sourced from immuneACCESS, this table was stored by TCRdb with only in-frame sequences that have V and J called. A share of the clones is absent; for the studies checked, an unresolved V gene accounts for under half, and the remainder has no known explanation. The DNA gave D and trimming, while V, J and clone size come from that table. The sample profile shows 100,000 to 150,000 clones; around four fifths of them were found once. The ten largest account for approximately 25% of the sample.

The rearranged chain carries TRBV27 and TRBJ1-1, and TRBD1 aligns with 11 junction nucleotides. Sequences were obtained from peripheral blood. This clonotype was obtained from a human donor in a cohort sampled during active COVID-19. The CDR3: CASTPWDRGDTEAFF. The base sequence is TGTGCCAGCACCCCCTGGGACAGGGGGGACACTGAAGCTTTCTTT.